The T cell receptor (beta chain) under discussion was sequenced for a study of blood T cells in healthy people across ages (dated by TCRdb to about 2015). As for the study more broadly: In model experiments, template switching captured about one uniquely barcoded TCR beta cDNA molecule for every two T cells. The donors were divided into four age groups: young (average around 16 years), middle-aged (approximately 41), aged (roughly 66) and long-lived (about 84). For two donors (one aged 18 to 30 and one aged 80 or older), the study analyzed two additional independent replicas of 1 million unique cDNA reads from the same blood draw. The study measured age-related changes in TCR beta repertoire diversity using deep sequencing normalized with unique cDNA molecular identifiers. Donors of different ages were randomly distributed across sequencing lanes to avoid experimental bias. Study-wide findings and limitations: Because donor CMV infection status was unknown, age-related changes in expanded clonotypes were potentially confounded. Compared with the aged group, more naive CD4+ T cells, fewer expanded clones and increased TCR diversity were shown by the long-lived group, suggesting age selection. A strong correlation was found between observed TCR beta diversity and the percentage of naive T cells measured by flow cytometry. Estimates of total diversity based on one million sequenced T cells were considered lower bounds and underestimates. Because profiling used bulk unsorted PBMCs, naive and antigen-experienced compartments could not be compared conclusively. As age increased, observed TCR beta diversity per million T cells dropped in a roughly linear way, and a significant reduction was already evident by age 40.

The V and J ends are trimmed by 5 bases and 7 bases, leaving 12 bases between them. The CDR3 spans 13 residues, from the cysteine through the phenylalanine. Just CDR3 DNA is preserved here, 39 bases in frame from base 1. This clonotype was seen more than once but under ten times. The clone's antigen remains unknown. There are no base qualities to consult, and no much larger clone falls within one base. The roughly 39 donors, aged 6 to 90 years, were systemically healthy Caucasian individuals from Russia. Ten milliliters of peripheral blood were drawn from each donor into EDTA-treated Vacutainer tubes. Ficoll-Paque density-gradient centrifugation was used to isolate PBMCs, with at least 6 million per sample. Total RNA, at least 5 micrograms per sample, was extracted from PBMCs with Trizol reagent. The percentages of naive CD45RAhigh/CD27high T cells were determined by flow cytometry on a PBMC aliquot from every donor.

Library preparation employed 5' RACE. The run used an Illumina HiSeq 2500. The second PCR ran for roughly 7 to 11 cycles and used a J-beta primer mix along with a sample-barcoded 5' primer. Each TCR beta cDNA molecule received a unique molecular identifier from a template-switch 5' adaptor carrying 12 random nucleotides. Each sample yielded at least 3 million CDR3-containing paired-end reads. All of the RNA was converted into first-strand cDNA using the Mint cDNA synthesis kit, with a TRBC-specific oligonucleotide serving as the primer. Following uracil-DNA glycosylase treatment, all cDNA underwent a first 18-cycle PCR with the universal primers M1SS and BC2_uni_R. The original methods were these. Normalization of each sample was performed by random selection of 1 million high-quality reads, each carrying a distinct molecular identifier. Instead of being binned into consensus sequences, reads with shared molecular identifiers were discarded. MiTCR, with a Q25 quality threshold and the strictest error-elimination algorithm, was used for CDR3 identification, clonotype clustering and error correction. A nonparametric unseen species model with Euler transformation was used to estimate lower-bound total TCR beta diversity. The raw public reads went through TCRdb reprocessing: fastp at Q25, MiXCR clone calling, in-frame beta chains kept. Rows matching on CDR3 protein sequence are summarized as one entry with the most common DNA and genes. The V and J calls, along with clone size, are taken from TCRdb and not from the paper's own processing. Here the sample has some 1.4 million distinct CDR3 sequences; 35% to 45% occur a single time. 7.9% of the sample is taken by the ten largest.

Sequencing was carried out using blood. The TCR comes from a young woman in good health. The V and J segments used are TRBV12-3 or TRBV12-4 and TRBJ2-1; the D gene is not confidently resolved. The CDR3 protein sequence reads: CASSNSRANEQFF. The DNA reads TGTGCCAGCAGTAATTCCCGGGCGAATGAGCAGTTCTTC.